This is a list of T cell receptor beta chains from one sample in a study of control samples from healthy donors and cancer patients. The table came from immunoSEQ multiplex PCR; TCRdb's copy has only in-frame clones and leaves some out. The repertoire has 150,000 to 200,000 clones, 90% of them found once; the top ten carry more than 1.3%. The sample consisted of blood. These receptors were taken from a woman aged 45-65 years in good health. Each CDR3 is given with its conserved first and last residue. The order of the fields is J gene, V gene, CDR3 protein.

>TRBJ2-5|TRBV9
CASSVGVLAGGQETQYF
>TRBJ2-1|TRBV4-2
CASSPSGRGRRDEQFF
>TRBJ1-1|TRBV7-3
CASGPGTLNTEAFF
>TRBJ2-1|TRBV7-9
CASSARAEGSGEQFF
>TRBJ1-1|TRBV19
CASSISPSDREGMNTEAFF
>TRBJ2-1|TRBV5-1
CASSSGLAGGYNEQFF
>TRBJ2-3|TRBV3-1/TRBV3-2
CASSLRVAGADTQYF
>TRBJ1-2|TRBV7-3
CASSRRANYGYTF
>TRBJ1-3|TRBV7-9
CASAGLSGNTIYF
>TRBJ2-7|TRBV24-1
CATSPAVGAKLYEQYF
>TRBJ1-2|TRBV27
CASSTGGLYGYTF
>TRBJ1-5|TRBV28
CASSFQRDRGGVVGQPQHF
>TRBJ2-4|TRBV5-6
CASSLALGVAKNIQYF
>TRBJ2-7|TRBV30
CACPVSGTTYEQYF
>TRBJ1-2|TRBV27
CASGPIGAYGYTF
>TRBJ1-2|TRBV6-2/TRBV6-3
CASSYNYGYTF
>TRBJ1-3|TRBV28
CASSRQGIRNTIYF
>TRBJ1-2|TRBV6-4
CASRRDSQTEYYGYTF
>TRBJ1-5|TRBV24-1
CATSDLQRAQPQHF
>TRBJ2-4|TRBV29-1
CSVVGGINIQYF
>TRBJ2-3|TRBV18
CASSPPGRVTDTQYF
>TRBJ2-7|TRBV28
CASSLGHEQYF
>TRBJ1-1|TRBV10-3
CAISEPGRQEAFF
>TRBJ1-2|TRBV28
CASSPPHNTNYGYTF
>TRBJ2-7|TRBV6-6
CASNTTYRVQYF
>TRBJ1-2|TRBV5-1
CASSLSFGGYGYTF
>TRBJ1-1|TRBV5-1
CASSLAPHDEAFF
>TRBJ1-5|TRBV28
CASTGQGYQPQHF
>TRBJ1-4|TRBV11-2
CASSPPGLGEKLFF
>TRBJ2-1|TRBV27
CASFSSYNEQFF
>TRBJ2-1|TRBV27
CASSLQGAHEQFF
>TRBJ1-2|TRBV18
CASSPPASTIGYTF
>TRBJ2-1|TRBV7-2
CASSLLLGEQFF
>TRBJ1-2|TRBV5-1
CASSEYRGNGYTF
>TRBJ1-2|TRBV28
CASRFRGQGGAGKTF
>TRBJ2-1|TRBV3-1/TRBV3-2
CASSLLGNEQFF
>TRBJ2-1|TRBV27
CASMVGAVIAPYNEQFF
>TRBJ2-7|TRBV3-1/TRBV3-2
CASSPWTSGTSPDEQYF
>TRBJ1-1|TRBV7-2
CASSLDRGIAEAFF
>TRBJ2-2|TRBV4-2
CASSHISGTNTGELFF
>TRBJ1-2|TRBV4-3
CASSQQGQGYGGYTF
>TRBJ2-2|TRBV2
CASSWESGELFF
>TRBJ1-2|TRBV15
CATSTGGTFGYGYTF
>TRBJ1-5|TRBV6-4
CASSERDGNQPQHF
>TRBJ1-2|TRBV6-2/TRBV6-3
CASSYGYGYTF
>TRBJ2-7|TRBV7-2
CASSPSGNWEQYF
>TRBJ2-3|TRBV9
CASSVIGRAGKDTQYF
>TRBJ2-7|TRBV3-1/TRBV3-2
CASSHTSNEQYF
>TRBJ1-1|TRBV6-5
CASSYMNTEAFF
>TRBJ1-4|TRBV5-1
CASSLLPTDEKLFF
>TRBJ2-5|TRBV5-1
CASSLGTEETQYF
>TRBJ1-6|TRBV7-9
CASSSPSSVVNSPLHF
>TRBJ1-3|TRBV5-1
CASSFTGFGNTIYF
>TRBJ1-2|TRBV28
CASSLDGRYGYTF